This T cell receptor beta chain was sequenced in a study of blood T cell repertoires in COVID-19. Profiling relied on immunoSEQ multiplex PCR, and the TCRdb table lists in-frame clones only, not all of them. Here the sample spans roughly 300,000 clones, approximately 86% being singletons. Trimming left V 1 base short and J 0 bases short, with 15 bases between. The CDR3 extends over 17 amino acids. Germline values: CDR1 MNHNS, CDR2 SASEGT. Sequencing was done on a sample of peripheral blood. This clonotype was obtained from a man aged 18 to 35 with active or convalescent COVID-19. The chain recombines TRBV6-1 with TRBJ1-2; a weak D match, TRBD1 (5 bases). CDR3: CASSEVYAGSPNYGYTF. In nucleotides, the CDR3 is TGTGCCAGCAGTGAAGTGTATGCAGGGTCGCCTAACTATGGCTACACCTTC.